This T cell receptor beta chain was observed in a study of technical replicates of blood from a handful of donors. This table comes from immunoSEQ multiplex PCR, and its TCRdb copy is limited to in-frame clones, with some not included. The data show about 90,000 clones, around 93% seen once. The germline V gene encodes CDR1 MNHNS and CDR2 SASEGT. V lost 6 bases to trimming and J lost 3 bases, with 14 bases between them. The CDR3 is 14 residues long. Source material: T cells isolated from PBMCs. The TCR originated in a human donor in good health. The chain is built from TRBV6-1 and TRBJ1-2, with D tentatively TRBD1 (6 bases). The CDR3 DNA is TGTGCCAGCAGGGCGAGGGGGTTGGACTATGGCTACACCTTC. Translated: CASRARGLDYGYTF.